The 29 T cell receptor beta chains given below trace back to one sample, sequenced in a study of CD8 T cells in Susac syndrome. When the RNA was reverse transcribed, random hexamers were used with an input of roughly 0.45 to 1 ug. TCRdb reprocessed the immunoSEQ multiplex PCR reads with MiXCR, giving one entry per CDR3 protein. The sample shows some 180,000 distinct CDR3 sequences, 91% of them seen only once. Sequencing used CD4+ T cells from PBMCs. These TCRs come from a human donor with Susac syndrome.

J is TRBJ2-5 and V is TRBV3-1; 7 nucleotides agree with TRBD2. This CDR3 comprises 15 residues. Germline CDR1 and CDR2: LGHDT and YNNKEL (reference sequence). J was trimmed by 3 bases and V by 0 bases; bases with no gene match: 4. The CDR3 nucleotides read TGTGCCAGCAGCCAAGATCCCCGGGGGGAAGAGACCCAGTACTTC. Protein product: CASSQDPRGEETQYF.

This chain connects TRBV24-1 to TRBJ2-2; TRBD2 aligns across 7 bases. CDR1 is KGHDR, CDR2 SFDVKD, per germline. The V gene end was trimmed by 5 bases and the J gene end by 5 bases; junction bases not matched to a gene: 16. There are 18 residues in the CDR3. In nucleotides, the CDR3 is TGTGCCACCAGTGGGGGGGGAAATCGACCCGATTCAACCGGGGAGCTGTTTTTT. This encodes CATSGGGNRPDSTGELFF.

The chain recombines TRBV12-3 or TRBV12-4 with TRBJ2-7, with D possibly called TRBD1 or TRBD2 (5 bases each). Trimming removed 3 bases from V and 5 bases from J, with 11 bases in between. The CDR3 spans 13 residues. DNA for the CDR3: TGTGCCAGCAGTTTCGGGACCCAGGACGAGCAGTACTTC. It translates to CASSFGTQDEQYF.

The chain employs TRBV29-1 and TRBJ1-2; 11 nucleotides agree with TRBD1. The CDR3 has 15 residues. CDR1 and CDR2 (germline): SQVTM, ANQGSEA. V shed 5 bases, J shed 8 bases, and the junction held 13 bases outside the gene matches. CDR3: CSVTGQGGKRGGYTF. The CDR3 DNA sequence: TGCAGCGTTACGGGACAGGGGGGGAAAAGGGGCGGCTACACCTTC.

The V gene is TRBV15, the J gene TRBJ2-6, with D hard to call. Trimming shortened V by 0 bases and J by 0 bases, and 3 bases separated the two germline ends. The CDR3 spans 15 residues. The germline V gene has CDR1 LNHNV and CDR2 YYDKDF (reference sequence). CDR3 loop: CATSRDNSGANVLTF. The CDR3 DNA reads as TGTGCCACCAGCAGAGACAACTCTGGGGCCAACGTCCTGACTTTC.

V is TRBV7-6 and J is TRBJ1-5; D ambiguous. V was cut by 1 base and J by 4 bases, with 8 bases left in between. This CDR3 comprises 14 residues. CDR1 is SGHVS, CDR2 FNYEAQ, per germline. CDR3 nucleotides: TGTGCCAGCAGCTTAGAATTGGGAAATCAGCCCCAGCATTTT. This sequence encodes CASSLELGNQPQHF.

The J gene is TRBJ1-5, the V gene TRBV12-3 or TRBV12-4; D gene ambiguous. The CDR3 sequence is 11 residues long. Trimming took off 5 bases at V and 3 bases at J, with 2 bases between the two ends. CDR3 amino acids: CASSINQPQHF. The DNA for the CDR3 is TGTGCCAGCAGTATCAATCAGCCCCAGCATTTT.

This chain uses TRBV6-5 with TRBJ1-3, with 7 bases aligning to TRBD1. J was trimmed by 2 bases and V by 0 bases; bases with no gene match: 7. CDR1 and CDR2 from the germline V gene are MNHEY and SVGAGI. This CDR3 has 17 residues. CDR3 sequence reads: CASSYSYTGEPGNTIYF. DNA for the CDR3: TGTGCCAGCAGTTACTCCTATACAGGGGAACCTGGAAACACCATATATTTT.

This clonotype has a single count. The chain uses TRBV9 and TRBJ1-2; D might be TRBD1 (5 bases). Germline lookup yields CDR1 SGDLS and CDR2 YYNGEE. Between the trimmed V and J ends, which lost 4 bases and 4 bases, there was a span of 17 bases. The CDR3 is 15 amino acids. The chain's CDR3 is CASSPMGQGVYGYTF. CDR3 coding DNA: TGTGCCAGCAGCCCCATGGGGCAGGGTGTCTATGGCTACACCTTC.

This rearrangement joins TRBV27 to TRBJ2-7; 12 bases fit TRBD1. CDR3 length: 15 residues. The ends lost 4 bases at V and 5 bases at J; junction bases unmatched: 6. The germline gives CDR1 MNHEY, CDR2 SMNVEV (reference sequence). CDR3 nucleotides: TGTGCCAGCAGTTCGGGACAGGGGGCTCTAAACGAGCAGTACTTC. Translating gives CASSSGQGALNEQYF.

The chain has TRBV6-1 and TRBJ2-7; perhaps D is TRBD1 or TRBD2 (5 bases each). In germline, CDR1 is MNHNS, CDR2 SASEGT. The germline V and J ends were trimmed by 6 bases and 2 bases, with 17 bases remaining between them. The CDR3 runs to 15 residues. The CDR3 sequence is CASRASPGPAYEQYF. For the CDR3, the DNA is TGTGCCAGCAGAGCCAGTCCGGGACCGGCCTACGAGCAGTACTTC.

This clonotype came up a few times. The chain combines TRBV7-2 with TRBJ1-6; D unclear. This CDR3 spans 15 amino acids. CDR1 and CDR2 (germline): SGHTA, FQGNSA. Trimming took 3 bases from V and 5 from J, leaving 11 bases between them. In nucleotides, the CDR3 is TGTGCCAGCAGCTTCGCGTCGGTGGATAATTCACCCCTCCACTTT. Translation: CASSFASVDNSPLHF.

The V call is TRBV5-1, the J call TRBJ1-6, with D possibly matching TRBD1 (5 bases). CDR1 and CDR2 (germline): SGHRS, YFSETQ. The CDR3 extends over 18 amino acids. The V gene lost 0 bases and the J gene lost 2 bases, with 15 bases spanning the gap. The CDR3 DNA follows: TGCGCCAGCAGCTTGGGTGGCCTGTGGGGGACCTATAATTCACCCCTCCACTTT. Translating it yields CASSLGGLWGTYNSPLHF.

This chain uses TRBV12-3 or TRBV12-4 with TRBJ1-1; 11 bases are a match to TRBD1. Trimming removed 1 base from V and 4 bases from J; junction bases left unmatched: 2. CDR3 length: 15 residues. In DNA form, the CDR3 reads TGTGCCAGCAGTTTAGGGGGGACAGGGGGCACTGAAGCTTTCTTT. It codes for CASSLGGTGGTEAFF.

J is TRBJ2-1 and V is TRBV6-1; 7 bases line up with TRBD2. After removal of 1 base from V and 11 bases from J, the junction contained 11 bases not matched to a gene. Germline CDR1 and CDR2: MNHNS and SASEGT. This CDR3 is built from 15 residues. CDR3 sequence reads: CASSEGGSGLMKQFF. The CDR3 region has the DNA TGTGCCAGCAGTGAAGGGGGTAGCGGGCTTATGAAGCAGTTCTTC.

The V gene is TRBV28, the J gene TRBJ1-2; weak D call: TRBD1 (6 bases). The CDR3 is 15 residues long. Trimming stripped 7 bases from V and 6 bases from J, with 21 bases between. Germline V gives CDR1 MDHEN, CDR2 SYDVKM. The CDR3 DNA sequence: TGTGCCAGCATCCCCGGGGGCAGATTTGAGGATGGCTACACCTTC. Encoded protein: CASIPGGRFEDGYTF.

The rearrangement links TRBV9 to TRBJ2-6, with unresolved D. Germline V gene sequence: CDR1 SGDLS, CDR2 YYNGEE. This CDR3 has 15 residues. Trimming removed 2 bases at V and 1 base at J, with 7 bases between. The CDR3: CASSVQASGANVLTF. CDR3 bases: TGTGCCAGCAGCGTCCAGGCGTCTGGGGCCAACGTCCTGACTTTC.

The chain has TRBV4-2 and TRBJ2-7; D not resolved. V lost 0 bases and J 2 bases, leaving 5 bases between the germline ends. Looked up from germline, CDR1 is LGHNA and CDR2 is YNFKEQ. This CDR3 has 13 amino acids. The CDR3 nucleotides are TGTGCCAGCAGCCAAGACTCCGCCTACGAGCAGTACTTC. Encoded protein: CASSQDSAYEQYF.

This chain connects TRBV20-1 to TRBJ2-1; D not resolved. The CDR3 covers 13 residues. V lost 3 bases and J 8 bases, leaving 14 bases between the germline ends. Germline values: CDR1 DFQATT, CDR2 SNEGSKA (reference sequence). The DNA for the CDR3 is TGCAGTGCTAGGGTTTTAGGTGGGGATGAGCAGTTCTTC. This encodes CSARVLGGDEQFF.

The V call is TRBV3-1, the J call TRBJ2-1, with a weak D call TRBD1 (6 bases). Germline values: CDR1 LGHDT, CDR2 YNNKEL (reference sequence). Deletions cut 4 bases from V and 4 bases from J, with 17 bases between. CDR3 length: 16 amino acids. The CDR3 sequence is CASSPSLQGNYNEQFF. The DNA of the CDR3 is TGTGCCAGCAGCCCCAGTCTCCAGGGGAATTACAATGAGCAGTTCTTC.

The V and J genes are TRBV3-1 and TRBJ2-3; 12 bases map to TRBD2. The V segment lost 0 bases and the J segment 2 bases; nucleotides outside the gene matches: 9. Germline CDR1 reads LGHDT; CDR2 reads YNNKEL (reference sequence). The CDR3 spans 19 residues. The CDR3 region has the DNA TGTGCCAGCAGCCAAGATAAAAAGACTAGCGGGGGCTTCACAGATACGCAGTATTTT. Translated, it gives CASSQDKKTSGGFTDTQYF.

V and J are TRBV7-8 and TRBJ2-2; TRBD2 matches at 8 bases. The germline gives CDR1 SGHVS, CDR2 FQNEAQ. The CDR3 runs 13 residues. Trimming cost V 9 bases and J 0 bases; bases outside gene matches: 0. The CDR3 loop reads CARAGANTGELFF. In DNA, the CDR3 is TGTGCCAGAGCGGGGGCGAACACCGGGGAGCTGTTTTTT.

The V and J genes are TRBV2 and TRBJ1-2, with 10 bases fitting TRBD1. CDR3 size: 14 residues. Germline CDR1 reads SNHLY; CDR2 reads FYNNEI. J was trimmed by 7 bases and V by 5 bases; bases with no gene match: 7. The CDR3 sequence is CASSQDRGTFGYTF. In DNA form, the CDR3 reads TGTGCCAGCAGTCAGGACAGGGGGACGTTTGGCTACACCTTC.

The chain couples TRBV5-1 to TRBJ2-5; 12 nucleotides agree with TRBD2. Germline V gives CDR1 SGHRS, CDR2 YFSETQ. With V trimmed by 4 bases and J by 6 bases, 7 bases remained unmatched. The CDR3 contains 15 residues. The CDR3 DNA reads TGCGCCAGCAGCGCTGCCACTAGCGGGGGGCAGACCCAGTACTTC. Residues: CASSAATSGGQTQYF.

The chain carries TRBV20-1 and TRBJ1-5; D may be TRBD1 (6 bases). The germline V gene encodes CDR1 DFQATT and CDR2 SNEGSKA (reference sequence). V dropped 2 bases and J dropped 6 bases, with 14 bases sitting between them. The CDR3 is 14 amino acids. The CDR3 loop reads CSARLQGPGQPQHF. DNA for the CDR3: TGCAGTGCTAGATTACAGGGCCCCGGTCAGCCCCAGCATTTT.

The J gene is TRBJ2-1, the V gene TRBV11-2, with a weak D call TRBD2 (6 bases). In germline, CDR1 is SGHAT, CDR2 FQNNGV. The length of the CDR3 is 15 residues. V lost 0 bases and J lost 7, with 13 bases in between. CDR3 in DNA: TGTGCCAGCAGCTTAGATCGGCTAGCGCCTAATGAGCAGTTCTTC. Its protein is CASSLDRLAPNEQFF.

CDR3 region: CASSLGTSTGELFF. The DNA for the CDR3 is TGTGCCAGCAGCTTAGGGACTAGCACCGGGGAGCTGTTTTTT. The J gene is TRBJ2-2, the V gene TRBV7-6, with 7 nucleotides matching TRBD2. V lost 1 base to trimming and J lost 4 bases; unmatched junction nucleotides: 0. The germline V gene has CDR1 SGHVS and CDR2 FNYEAQ. The CDR3 totals 14 residues. Supplemented by reference TRBV7-6 and TRBJ2-2, the full variable domain reads GAGVSQSPRYKVTKRGQDVALRCDPISGHVSLYWYRQALGQGPEFLTYFNYEAQQDKSGLPNDRFSAERPEGSISTLTIQRTEQRDSAMYRCASSLGTSTGELFFGEGSRLTVL.

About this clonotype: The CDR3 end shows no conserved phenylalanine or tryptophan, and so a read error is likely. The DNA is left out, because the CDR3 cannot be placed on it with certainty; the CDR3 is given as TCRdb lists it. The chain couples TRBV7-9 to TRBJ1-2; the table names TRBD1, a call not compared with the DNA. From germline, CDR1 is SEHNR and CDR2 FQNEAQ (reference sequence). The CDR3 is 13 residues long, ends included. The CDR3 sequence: CASSSGTGGGPYL.

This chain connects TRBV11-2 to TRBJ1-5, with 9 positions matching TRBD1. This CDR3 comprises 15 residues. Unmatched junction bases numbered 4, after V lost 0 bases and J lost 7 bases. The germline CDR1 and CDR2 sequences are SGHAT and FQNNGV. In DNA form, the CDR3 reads TGTGCCAGCAGCTTAGAAGGGACAGGGTTGCAGCCCCAGCATTTT. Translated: CASSLEGTGLQPQHF.